These T cell receptor beta chains were read from a single sample in a study of PD-L1 blockade in urothelial cancer. Assay: immunoSEQ multiplex PCR; the TCRdb copy retains only in-frame clones and omits some. The repertoire has some 30,000 clones, roughly 83% of them found once; the top ten carry over 3%. Source: PBMCs, taken around atezolizumab (anti-PD-L1) treatment. The receptor source for this set is a man aged 65 to 85 with urothelial cancer. CDR3s include the opening cysteine and the closing phenylalanine or tryptophan.

j_call	v_call	cdr3_aa
TRBJ2-3	TRBV10-3	CAISESSGTDTQYF
TRBJ1-5	TRBV7-9	CASSLNAGNQPQHF
TRBJ1-1	TRBV19	CASRAGTGDIMNTEAFF
TRBJ1-1	TRBV7-8	CASGPIGTVSAAFF
TRBJ2-2	TRBV6-6	CASSGLAEGAGELFF
TRBJ1-6	TRBV2	CASIRSEWTEFNSPLHF
TRBJ1-1	TRBV18	CASSPLPGQRNTEAFF
TRBJ2-1	TRBV5-6	CASSKGLAGVPNEQFF
TRBJ1-3	TRBV7-9	CASSLQVDTIYF
TRBJ1-4	TRBV5-8	CASSGLRGEKLFF
TRBJ1-2	TRBV12-5	CASGHSNYGYTF
TRBJ2-7	TRBV29-1	CSVDGRGKGRDEQYF
TRBJ1-4	TRBV7-6	CASSPATGLDLATNEKLFF
TRBJ2-3	TRBV5-4	CASSLDGGLADTQYF
TRBJ2-7	TRBV6-5	CASSYSRVGGEQYF
TRBJ1-6	TRBV6-5	CASSSDRYRGNSPLHF
TRBJ2-3	TRBV4-2	CASSLTRGATDTQYF
TRBJ1-2	TRBV27	CASPKSAGAPSDGYTF
TRBJ1-1	TRBV29-1	CSVGRQAPEAFF
TRBJ2-7	TRBV7-9	CASSLGGAIHEQYF
TRBJ2-5	TRBV7-9	CASSLKGAGGKETQYF
TRBJ2-5	TRBV18	CASSPGQGETQYF
TRBJ2-2	TRBV15	CATTHERNTGELFF
TRBJ2-3	TRBV7-2	CASTPLAGGPDTQYF
TRBJ1-1	TRBV19	CASSSQANTEAFF
TRBJ2-5	TRBV30	CAWSLRKGRDETQYF
TRBJ2-7	TRBV6-5	CATSESYEQYF